Presented here are 5 T cell receptor beta chains from one specimen sequenced in a study of blood T cell repertoires in COVID-19. The data were produced by immunoSEQ multiplex PCR, yet TCRdb's version contains in-frame clones alone and is incomplete. The data show 89,000 or so clones, with more than 90% seen just once and around 4% held by the top ten. Material: peripheral blood. These receptors were collected from a human donor with active COVID-19. The donor label of this sample is uncertain.

The chain has TRBV6-5 and TRBJ1-2, with 8 bases aligning to TRBD1. The V segment lost 5 bases and the J segment 6 bases; nucleotides outside the gene matches: 5. The CDR3 sequence is 13 residues long. Germline CDR1 is MNHEY and CDR2 is SVGAGI. The CDR3 sequence: CASSPDRVNGYTF. The CDR3 DNA follows: TGTGCCAGCAGTCCGGACAGGGTGAATGGCTACACCTTC.

CDR3 nucleotide sequence: TGTGCCAGCAGCTTAGGGGCCCTCAATGGAGGGGACAATGAGCAGTTCTTC. It codes for CASSLGALNGGDNEQFF. The rearrangement uses TRBV7-7 and TRBJ2-1; possible D gene TRBD2, 6 bases. This CDR3 has 17 residues. Between the trimmed V and J ends, which lost 1 base and 5 bases, there was a span of 18 bases. Germline lookup yields CDR1 SSHAT and CDR2 FNYEAQ (reference sequence).

The chain links TRBV6-5 to TRBJ2-7; D possibly corresponds to TRBD2 (5 bases). The CDR3 is 15 amino acids. Germline CDR1 and CDR2: MNHEY and SVGAGI. V was cut by 4 bases and J by 7 bases, with 20 bases left in between. The CDR3 loop reads CASSWDREPRREQYF. The CDR3 DNA sequence: TGTGCCAGCAGTTGGGATCGGGAACCAAGGAGGGAGCAGTACTTC.

To note about this clone: Its ends do not fully match the called genes, so a read error is possible. The chain uses TRBV7-7 and TRBJ2-2; 8 bases are a match to TRBD1. The CDR3 sequence is 15 residues long. Germline CDR1 and CDR2: SSHAT and FNYEAQ (reference sequence). Here the CDR3 DNA reads TGTGCTAGCAGCACGGACAGGGTGGGAACCGGGGAGCTGTTTTTT. Its protein product is CASSTDRVGTGELFF.

J is TRBJ2-7 and V is TRBV27; 12 nucleotides match TRBD2. From germline, CDR1 is MNHEY and CDR2 SMNVEV (reference sequence). V dropped 4 bases and J dropped 0; count of bases not matched to a gene: 4. This CDR3 has 16 residues. CDR3 sequence (DNA): TGTGCCAGCAGTTCCTTGACTAGCGGGAGCTCCTACGAGCAGTACTTC. Amino acids: CASSSLTSGSSYEQYF.